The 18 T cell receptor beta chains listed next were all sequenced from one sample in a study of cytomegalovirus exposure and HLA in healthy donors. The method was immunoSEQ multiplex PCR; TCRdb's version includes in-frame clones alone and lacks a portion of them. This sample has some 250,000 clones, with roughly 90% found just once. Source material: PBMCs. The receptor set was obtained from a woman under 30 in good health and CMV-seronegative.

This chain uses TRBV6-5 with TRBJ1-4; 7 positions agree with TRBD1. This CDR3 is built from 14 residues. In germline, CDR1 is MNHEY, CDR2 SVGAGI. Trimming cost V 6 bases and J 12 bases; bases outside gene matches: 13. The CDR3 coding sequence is TGTGCCAGCAGCCTAACAGGGGATCGGAACCAACTGTTTTTT. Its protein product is CASSLTGDRNQLFF.

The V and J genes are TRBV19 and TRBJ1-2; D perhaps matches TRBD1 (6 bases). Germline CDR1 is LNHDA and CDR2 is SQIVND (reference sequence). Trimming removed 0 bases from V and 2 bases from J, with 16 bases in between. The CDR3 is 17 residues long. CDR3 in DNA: TGTGCCAGTAGTATAGATAACTGGGACAACGGCAACTATGGCTACACCTTC. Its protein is CASSIDNWDNGNYGYTF.

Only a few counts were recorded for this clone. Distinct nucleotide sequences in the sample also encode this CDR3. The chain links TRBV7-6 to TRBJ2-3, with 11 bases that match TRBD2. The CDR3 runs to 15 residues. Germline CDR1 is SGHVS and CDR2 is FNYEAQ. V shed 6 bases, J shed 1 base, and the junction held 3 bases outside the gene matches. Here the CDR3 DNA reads TGTGCCAGCAGTTCACTAGCGGGGGGCACAGATACGCAGTATTTT. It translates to CASSSLAGGTDTQYF.

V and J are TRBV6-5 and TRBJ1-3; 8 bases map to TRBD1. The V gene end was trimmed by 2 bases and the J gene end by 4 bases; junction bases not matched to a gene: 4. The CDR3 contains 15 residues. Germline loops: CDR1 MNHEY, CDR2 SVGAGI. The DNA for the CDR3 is TGTGCCAGCAGTTACGGACAGGGTCTAGGAAACACCATATATTTT. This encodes CASSYGQGLGNTIYF.

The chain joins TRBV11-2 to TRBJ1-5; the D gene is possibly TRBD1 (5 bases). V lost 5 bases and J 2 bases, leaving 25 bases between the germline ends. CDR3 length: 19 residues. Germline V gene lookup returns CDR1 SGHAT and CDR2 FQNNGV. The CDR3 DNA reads TGTGCCAGCAGCCCCTACCCTGGACCAGGGAAGGACGGCAATCAGCCCCAGCATTTT. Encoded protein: CASSPYPGPGKDGNQPQHF.

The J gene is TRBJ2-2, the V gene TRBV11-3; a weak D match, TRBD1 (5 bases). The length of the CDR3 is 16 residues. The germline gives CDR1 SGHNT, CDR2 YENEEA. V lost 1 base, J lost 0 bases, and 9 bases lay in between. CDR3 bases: TGTGCCAGCAGCTTAGTCGGCAGGGCGAACACCGGGGAGCTGTTTTTT. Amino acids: CASSLVGRANTGELFF.

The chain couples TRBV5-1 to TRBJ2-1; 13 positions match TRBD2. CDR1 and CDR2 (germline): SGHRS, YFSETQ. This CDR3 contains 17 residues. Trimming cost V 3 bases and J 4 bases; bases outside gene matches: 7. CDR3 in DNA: TGCGCCAGCAGCTCAAGGACTAGCGGGGGCCCATACAATGAGCAGTTCTTC. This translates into CASSSRTSGGPYNEQFF.

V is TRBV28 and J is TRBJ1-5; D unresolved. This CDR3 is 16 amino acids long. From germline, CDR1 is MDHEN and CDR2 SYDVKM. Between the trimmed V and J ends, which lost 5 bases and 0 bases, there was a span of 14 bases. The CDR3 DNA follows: TGTGCCAGCAGTACACAAACAGAGACTAGCAATCAGCCCCAGCATTTT. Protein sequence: CASSTQTETSNQPQHF.

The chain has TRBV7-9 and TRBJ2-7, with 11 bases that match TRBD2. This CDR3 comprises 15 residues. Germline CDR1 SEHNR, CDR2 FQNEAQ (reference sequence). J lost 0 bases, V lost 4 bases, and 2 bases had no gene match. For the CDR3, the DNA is TGTGCCAGCAGCTCGACTAGCGGGGTCTCCTACGAGCAGTACTTC. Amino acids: CASSSTSGVSYEQYF.

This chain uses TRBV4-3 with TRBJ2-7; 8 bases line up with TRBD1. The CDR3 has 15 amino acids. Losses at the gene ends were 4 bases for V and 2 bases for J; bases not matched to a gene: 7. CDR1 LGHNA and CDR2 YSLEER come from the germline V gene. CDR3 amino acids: CASSPGTGAAYEQYF. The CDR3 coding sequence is TGCGCCAGCAGCCCTGGGACAGGCGCCGCCTACGAGCAGTACTTC.

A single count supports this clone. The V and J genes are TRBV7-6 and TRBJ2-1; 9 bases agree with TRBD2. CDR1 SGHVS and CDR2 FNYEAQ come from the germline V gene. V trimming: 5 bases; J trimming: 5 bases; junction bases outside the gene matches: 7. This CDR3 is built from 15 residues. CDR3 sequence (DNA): TGTGCCAGCAGCCCCCCTAGCGGGGATAACAATGAGCAGTTCTTC. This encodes CASSPPSGDNNEQFF. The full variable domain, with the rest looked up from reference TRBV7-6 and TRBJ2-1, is GAGVSQSPRYKVTKRGQDVALRCDPISGHVSLYWYRQALGQGPEFLTYFNYEAQQDKSGLPNDRFSAERPEGSISTLTIQRTEQRDSAMYRCASSPPSGDNNEQFFGPGTRLTVL.

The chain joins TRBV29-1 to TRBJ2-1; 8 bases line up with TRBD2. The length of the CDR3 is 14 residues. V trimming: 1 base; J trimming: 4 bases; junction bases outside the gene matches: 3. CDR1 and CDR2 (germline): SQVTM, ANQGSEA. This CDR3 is CSVEGLAGYNEQFF. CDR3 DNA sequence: TGCAGCGTTGAAGGTCTAGCGGGTTACAATGAGCAGTTCTTC.

CDR3 amino acids: CASSLLSGTSGRYQETQYF. In DNA, the CDR3 is TGTGCCAGCAGCTTGTTGTCCGGGACTAGCGGACGATACCAAGAGACCCAGTACTTC. This chain links TRBV5-4 with TRBJ2-5, with 11 bases fitting TRBD2. Germline trimming cut 1 base from V and 0 bases from J; bases unmatched to any gene: 11. Germline V gene lookup returns CDR1 SGHNT and CDR2 YYREEE (reference sequence). The length of the CDR3 is 19 residues.

CDR3 region: CAWSVRGPHQYF. The CDR3 DNA is TGTGCCTGGAGTGTACGTGGGCCGCATCAGTACTTC. This sequence joins TRBV30 and TRBJ2-5; no firm D call. The CDR3 consists of 12 residues. The V gene lost 0 bases and the J gene lost 11 bases, with 13 bases spanning the gap. Germline V gene lookup returns CDR1 GTSNPN and CDR2 SVGIG (reference sequence).

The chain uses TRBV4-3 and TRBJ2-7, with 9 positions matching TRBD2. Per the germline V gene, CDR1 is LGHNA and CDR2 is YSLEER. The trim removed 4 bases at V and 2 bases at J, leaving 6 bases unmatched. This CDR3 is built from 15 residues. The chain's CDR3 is CASSPVLAGTYEQYF. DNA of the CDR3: TGCGCCAGCAGCCCAGTGCTAGCGGGGACCTACGAGCAGTACTTC.

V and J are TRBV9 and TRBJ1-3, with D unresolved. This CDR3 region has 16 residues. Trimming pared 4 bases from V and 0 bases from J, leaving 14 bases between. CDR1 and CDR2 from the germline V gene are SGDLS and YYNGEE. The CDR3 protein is CASSPQISNSGNTIYF. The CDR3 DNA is TGTGCCAGCAGCCCCCAGATTTCAAACTCTGGAAACACCATATATTTT.

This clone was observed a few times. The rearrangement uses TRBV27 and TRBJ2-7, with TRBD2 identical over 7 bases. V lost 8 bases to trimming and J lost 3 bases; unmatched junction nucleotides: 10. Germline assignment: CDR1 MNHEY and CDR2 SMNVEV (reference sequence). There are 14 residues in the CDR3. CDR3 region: CASRSGGSRYEQYV. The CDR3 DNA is TGTGCCAGCCGAAGTGGCGGGAGCCGCTACGAGCAGTACGTC.

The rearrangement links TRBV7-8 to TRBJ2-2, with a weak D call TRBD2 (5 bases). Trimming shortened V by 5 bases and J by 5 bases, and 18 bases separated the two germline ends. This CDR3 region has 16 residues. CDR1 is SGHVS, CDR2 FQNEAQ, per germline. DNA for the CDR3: TGTGCCAGCAGCCTACTTCGTGCCTCGGGGACCGGGGAGCTGTTTTTT. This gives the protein CASSLLRASGTGELFF.